This is a list of T cell receptor beta chains from one sample in a study of beta chain features in type 1 diabetes. Clones were read by immunoSEQ multiplex PCR, and TCRdb kept only the in-frame ones, dropping some. Of about 24,000 clones in the sample, about 70% were seen once. What was sequenced was Tregs from blood. The receptors were gathered from a middle-aged woman in good health. The CDR3 runs from the conserved cysteine through the conserved F or W. The order of the fields is V gene, clone size, D gene, J gene, CDR3 DNA, CDR3 protein. A D gene is named only where the DNA matches it firmly. Clone sizes are given selectively: once, few, many, or a class where the clone is expanded.

v_call: TRBV7-9; clone_size: once; d_call: TRBD1; j_call: TRBJ1-2; cdr3_nt: TGTGCCAGCAGCTTCCCGGGACAGGGAACCTATGGCTACACCTTC; cdr3_aa: CASSFPGQGTYGYTF
v_call: TRBV7-2; clone_size: .; d_call: .; j_call: TRBJ1-1; cdr3_nt: TGTGCCAGCGACAGACTCACTGAAGCTTTCTTT; cdr3_aa: CASDRLTEAFF
v_call: TRBV5-1; clone_size: .; d_call: .; j_call: TRBJ2-1; cdr3_nt: TGCGCCAGCAGCTTCAGTTACTCCTACAATGAGCAGTTCTTC; cdr3_aa: CASSFSYSYNEQFF
v_call: TRBV5-1; clone_size: .; d_call: TRBD1; j_call: TRBJ1-1; cdr3_nt: TGCGCCAGCAGCACCCCGGACAGGAGGGCTTTCTTT; cdr3_aa: CASSTPDRRAFF
v_call: TRBV5-6; clone_size: .; d_call: .; j_call: TRBJ1-2; cdr3_nt: TGTGCCAGCAGCCCCCGGGTCCAGCGGTATGGCTACACCTTC; cdr3_aa: CASSPRVQRYGYTF
v_call: TRBV29-1; clone_size: .; d_call: .; j_call: TRBJ1-2; cdr3_nt: TGCAGCGTGGGGACACTATACTATGGCTACACCTTC; cdr3_aa: CSVGTLYYGYTF
v_call: TRBV18; clone_size: .; d_call: .; j_call: TRBJ1-5; cdr3_nt: TGTGCCAGCTCACCAAACGGGTTTAGCAATCAGCCCCAGCATTTT; cdr3_aa: CASSPNGFSNQPQHF
v_call: TRBV5-1; clone_size: .; d_call: TRBD1; j_call: TRBJ1-6; cdr3_nt: TGCGCCAGCAGCTCTGACAGGGTTCACTCACCCCTCCACTTT; cdr3_aa: CASSSDRVHSPLHF
v_call: TRBV18; clone_size: .; d_call: TRBD1; j_call: TRBJ1-2; cdr3_nt: TGTGCCAGCTCACCCGACAGGGTCTCTGGCTACACCTTC; cdr3_aa: CASSPDRVSGYTF
v_call: TRBV14; clone_size: once; d_call: .; j_call: TRBJ1-5; cdr3_nt: TGTGCCAGCAGCCAATCAGGGTTATATCAGCCCCAGCATTTT; cdr3_aa: CASSQSGLYQPQHF